The 10 T cell receptor beta chains below all came from one sample that was sequenced in a study of breast tumors, draining lymph nodes, adjacent tissues. TCRdb processed the multiplex PCR reads anew with MiXCR; each CDR3 protein has one entry. The profile covers about 35,000 distinct CDR3 sequences, with about 36% appearing a single time and under 13% taken by the ten largest. Sequencing used breast tumor tissue. The origin of the receptors is a female donor with breast cancer. Some clones in this sample may be carry-over from other donors' samples.

This clonotype was found many times. The V and J genes are TRBV10-2 and TRBJ2-2, with unresolved D. Germline CDR1 is WSHSY and CDR2 is SAAADI. This CDR3 has 14 residues. Trimming removed 6 bases from V and 7 bases from J, with 15 bases in between. The CDR3 protein is CASRSDAKIGELFF. CDR3 bases: TGCGCCAGCAGGTCCGACGCAAAAATCGGGGAGCTGTTTTTT.

This clonotype was counted ten times or more. The chain is built from TRBV6-5 and TRBJ2-7; TRBD2 agrees at 9 bases. V was clipped by 8 bases and J by 3 bases; unmatched bases: 17. This CDR3 is 17 amino acids long. Germline V gene data show CDR1 as MNHEY and CDR2 as SVGAGI. The CDR3: CASSAGWGGRGNYEQYF. Here the CDR3 DNA reads TGTGCCAGCTCGGCGGGTTGGGGCGGGAGGGGGAACTACGAGCAGTACTTC.

This clonotype was detected many times. The gene calls are TRBV12-3 or TRBV12-4 and TRBJ1-6; D perhaps matches TRBD1 (6 bases). V was pared by 8 bases and J by 3 bases, with 14 bases between. CDR3 length equals 15 residues. CDR3 region: CASRLGGIYNSPLHF. For the CDR3, the DNA is TGTGCCAGCCGCCTAGGGGGAATCTATAATTCACCCCTCCACTTT.

The chain links TRBV28 to TRBJ1-6; TRBD1 is a possible D gene (5 bases). In germline, CDR1 is MDHEN, CDR2 SYDVKM. The V and J ends lost 6 bases and 3 bases respectively, with 12 bases between them. The CDR3 covers 15 residues. In DNA form, the CDR3 reads TGTGCCAGCAGCCCCTCAGGGAGCTATAATTCACCCCTCCACTTT. The encoded protein is CASSPSGSYNSPLHF.

This clonotype was seen only once. The chain combines TRBV10-2 with TRBJ2-7, with 11 positions matching TRBD2. The germline V gene has CDR1 WSHSY and CDR2 SAAADI. V dropped 6 bases and J dropped 2; count of bases not matched to a gene: 3. There are 14 residues in the CDR3. The DNA for the CDR3 is TGCGCCAGCAGGGGACTAGCGGACACCTACGAGCAGTACTTC. Its protein product is CASRGLADTYEQYF.

This clonotype was seen repeatedly, ten times or more. The chain couples TRBV6-6 to TRBJ1-5; D is ambiguous. This CDR3 region has 17 residues. The V end lost 7 bases, the J end lost 5 bases, and 24 bases lay between the germline ends. From germline, CDR1 is MNHNY and CDR2 SVGAGI (reference sequence). CDR3 in amino acids: CASITDGLAGSDQPQHF. The DNA for the CDR3 is TGTGCCAGCATCACAGACGGGCTTGCGGGGTCGGATCAGCCCCAGCATTTT.

V gene TRBV10-1 combines with J gene TRBJ2-1; the D is unclear. Germline CDR1 reads WNHNN; CDR2 reads SYGVQD (reference sequence). This CDR3 has 13 amino acids. Trimming cost V 5 bases and J 6 bases, with 11 bases left between them. CDR3 protein: CASSNQGSNEQFF. In DNA form, the CDR3 reads TGCGCCAGCAGTAACCAAGGTAGCAATGAGCAGTTCTTC.

This clonotype has ten or more counts. The chain employs TRBV19 and TRBJ2-5; 11 nucleotides match TRBD2. The CDR3 is 15 amino acids. J lost 5 bases, V lost 5 bases, and 7 bases had no gene match. The germline V gene encodes CDR1 LNHDA and CDR2 SQIVND (reference sequence). The CDR3 is CASSASGRFGETQYF. The CDR3, as DNA: TGTGCCAGTAGTGCTAGCGGGAGGTTCGGGGAGACCCAGTACTTC.

J is TRBJ2-2 and V is TRBV4-2; the match to TRBD2 covers 11 bases. Per germline, CDR1 LGHNA and CDR2 YNFKEQ. The CDR3 has 16 residues. The V and J ends lost 2 bases and 4 bases, in that order; junction bases with no gene match: 3. The CDR3 region is CASSQIAGGFTGELFF. The DNA of the CDR3 is TGTGCCAGCAGCCAAATAGCGGGAGGGTTCACCGGGGAGCTGTTTTTT.

This clonotype was observed many times. This rearrangement joins TRBV25-1 to TRBJ1-3; a possible D gene is TRBD1 (5 bases). The CDR3 is made up of 14 amino acids. V was cut by 1 base and J by 4 bases, with 8 bases left in between. From germline, CDR1 is MGHDK and CDR2 SYGVNS. The CDR3 region is CASSESGGGNTIYF. CDR3 nucleotides: TGTGCCAGCAGTGAATCGGGGGGAGGAAACACCATATATTTT.